This T cell receptor beta chain appears in the sequencing data of a study of T cell responses to AZD1222 COVID-19 vaccine. Only in-frame clones appear in the TCRdb table, and some are missing; sequencing was by immunoSEQ multiplex PCR. The data show some 180,000 clones, with about 86% seen just once and roughly 0.5% held by the top ten. This clone was recorded once. The source was peripheral blood, collected on day 0 of AZD1222 vaccination. The sequence derives from an adult in good health.

The CDR3 here is CAWSSGRDTQYF. The CDR3 DNA follows: TGTGCCTGGAGTTCCGGTAGAGATACGCAGTATTTT. V usage is TRBV30 and J usage is TRBJ2-3; D unclear. V was trimmed by 2 bases and J by 5 bases, leaving 8 bases between them. This CDR3 spans 12 amino acids. Germline CDR1 is GTSNPN and CDR2 is SVGIG (reference sequence).